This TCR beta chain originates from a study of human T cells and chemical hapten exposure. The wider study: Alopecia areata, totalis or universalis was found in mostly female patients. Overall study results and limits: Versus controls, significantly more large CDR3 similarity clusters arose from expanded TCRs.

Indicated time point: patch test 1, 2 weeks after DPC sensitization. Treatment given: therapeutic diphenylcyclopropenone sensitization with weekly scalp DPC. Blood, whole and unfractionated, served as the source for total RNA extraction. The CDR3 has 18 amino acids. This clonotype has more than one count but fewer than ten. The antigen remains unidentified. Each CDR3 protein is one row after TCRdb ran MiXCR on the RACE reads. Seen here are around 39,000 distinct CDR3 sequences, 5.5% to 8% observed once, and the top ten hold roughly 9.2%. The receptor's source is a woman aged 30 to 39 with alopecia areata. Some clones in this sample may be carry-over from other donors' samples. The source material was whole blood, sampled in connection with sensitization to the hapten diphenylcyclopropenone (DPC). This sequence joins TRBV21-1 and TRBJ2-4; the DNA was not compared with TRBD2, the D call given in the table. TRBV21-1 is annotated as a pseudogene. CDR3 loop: CASRASSGGPLAKNIQYF. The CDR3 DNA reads TGTGCCAGCAGGGCTTCTAGCGGGGGCCCCCTAGCCAAAAACATTCAGTACTTC.